The 22 T cell receptor beta chains below all came from one sample that was sequenced in a study of blood T cell repertoires in COVID-19. Libraries were prepared by immunoSEQ multiplex PCR; TCRdb keeps only in-frame clonotypes and omits some of them. Seen here are roughly 200,000 clones, nearly 85% observed once, and the top ten hold roughly 1.2%. The sequenced material came from peripheral blood. Every receptor here comes from a woman aged 25 to 39 with COVID-19, enrolled during active disease.

This chain connects TRBV9 to TRBJ1-2; perhaps TRBD1 as D (6 bases). The length of the CDR3 is 15 residues. CDR1 and CDR2 (germline): SGDLS, YYNGEE. Trimming removed 3 bases from V and 3 bases from J, with 15 bases in between. CDR3 nucleotides: TGTGCCAGCAGCGCCACTACAGGGACGGACTATGGCTACACCTTC. This translates into CASSATTGTDYGYTF.

The rearrangement links TRBV4-1 to TRBJ2-1, with D perhaps TRBD2 (6 bases). Trimming cost V 0 bases and J 5 bases, with 14 bases left between them. Per germline, CDR1 MGHRA and CDR2 YSYEKL. CDR3 length: 16 amino acids. CDR3 protein: CASSQDRAEGNNEQFF. CDR3 nucleotide sequence: TGCGCCAGCAGCCAAGATAGGGCGGAGGGTAACAATGAGCAGTTCTTC.

The chain employs TRBV5-8 and TRBJ2-5; 11 bases align to TRBD2. After removal of 0 bases from V and 0 bases from J, the junction contained 1 base not matched to a gene. The germline V gene encodes CDR1 SGHTS and CDR2 YDEGEE. This CDR3 is built from 16 residues. The CDR3: CASSLGTSGHQETQYF. The CDR3 DNA reads TGTGCCAGCAGCTTGGGGACTAGCGGGCACCAAGAGACCCAGTACTTC.

This chain connects TRBV6-5 to TRBJ1-1; D gene ambiguous. The ends were cut back, 0 bases at V and 1 base at J, with 9 bases in the middle. CDR1 MNHEY and CDR2 SVGAGI come from the germline V gene. The CDR3 extends over 15 amino acids. CDR3 sequence: CASSYSPGKNTEAFF. In DNA, the CDR3 is TGTGCCAGCAGTTACTCGCCAGGCAAGAACACTGAAGCTTTCTTT.

The chain uses TRBV14 and TRBJ1-6, with D possibly being TRBD1 (5 bases). The V end was cut by 0 bases, the J end by 6 bases, with 9 bases between. The CDR3 has 15 residues. The germline V gene has CDR1 SGHDN and CDR2 FVKESK. This CDR3 is CASSQDLTANSPLHF. In nucleotides, the CDR3 is TGTGCCAGCAGCCAAGATCTGACAGCTAATTCACCCCTCCACTTT.

The gene calls are TRBV27 and TRBJ2-5, with 12 bases matching TRBD1. Germline-derived CDR1 and CDR2 are MNHEY and SMNVEV (reference sequence). J was trimmed by 3 bases and V by 9 bases; bases with no gene match: 11. This CDR3 comprises 16 residues. The CDR3 region has the DNA TGTGCCAGTAGGAGGCAGGGACAGGGGGCAGAAGAGACCCAGTACTTC. This encodes CASRRQGQGAEETQYF.

The rearrangement links TRBV28 to TRBJ2-1; 12 nucleotides agree with TRBD2. CDR1 and CDR2 (germline): MDHEN, SYDVKM. The CDR3 is 15 residues long. V lost 2 bases, J lost 8 bases, and 4 bases stayed unmatched. The CDR3 region is CASSLGGLAGHEQFF. The CDR3 nucleotides read TGTGCCAGCAGTTTAGGGGGACTAGCGGGCCATGAGCAGTTCTTC.

The rearrangement uses TRBV2 and TRBJ2-7, with TRBD1 matching 7 bases. The junction had 9 bases not matched to a gene; V was cut back by 10 bases and J by 3 bases. This CDR3 region has 13 residues. The germline gives CDR1 SNHLY, CDR2 FYNNEI. In DNA, the CDR3 is TGTGCCACTAGGACAGGTCTTGGCTACGAGCAGTACTTC. It yields the protein CATRTGLGYEQYF.

This clone was recorded once. The J gene is TRBJ1-1, the V gene TRBV25-1; TRBD1 agrees at 7 bases. The V gene end was trimmed by 7 bases and the J gene end by 1 base; junction bases not matched to a gene: 3. Germline V CDR1 and CDR2: MGHDK, SYGVNS. CDR3 size: 13 residues. The CDR3 region is CASIRTGNTEAFF. CDR3 DNA sequence: TGTGCCAGCATTAGGACAGGGAACACTGAAGCTTTCTTT.

The V gene is TRBV7-6, the J gene TRBJ1-2; D ambiguous. Germline V gene data show CDR1 as SGHVS and CDR2 as FNYEAQ. With 1 base removed from V and 7 bases from J, the gap between germline ends came to 19 bases. CDR3 length: 16 residues. The CDR3 sequence: CASSLGARAPSGGYTF. CDR3 bases: TGTGCCAGCAGCTTAGGAGCGCGGGCCCCATCCGGTGGCTACACCTTC.

This clone was recorded only once. V usage is TRBV7-9 and J usage is TRBJ2-3; D perhaps matches TRBD2 (5 bases). Germline CDR1 reads SEHNR; CDR2 reads FQNEAQ (reference sequence). This CDR3 has 16 amino acids. The V end lost 3 bases, the J end lost 1 base, and 14 bases lay between the germline ends. CDR3 protein: CASSFLAGGRTDTQYF. The CDR3 DNA reads TGTGCCAGCAGCTTTTTGGCGGGCGGTCGCACAGATACGCAGTATTTT.

The V call is TRBV6-1, the J call TRBJ2-5, with TRBD1 matching over 8 bases. The length of the CDR3 is 16 residues. Trimming cost V 6 bases and J 0 bases; bases outside gene matches: 9. Germline assignment: CDR1 MNHNS and CDR2 SASEGT. DNA for the CDR3: TGTGCCAGCAGGGAACAGGACAGGGAGTACCAAGAGACCCAGTACTTC. This codes for CASREQDREYQETQYF.

V gene TRBV29-1 combines with J gene TRBJ2-3; 7 nucleotides match TRBD2. The CDR3 spans 13 residues. V shed 7 bases, J shed 3 bases, and the junction held 7 bases outside the gene matches. Germline CDR1 reads SQVTM; CDR2 reads ANQGSEA. The DNA for the CDR3 is TGCAGCGGGCTCATGGGGGGGACAGATACGCAGTATTTT. Translation gives CSGLMGGTDTQYF.

The gene calls are TRBV12-3 or TRBV12-4 and TRBJ1-1, with TRBD1 as a possible D gene (5 bases). Trimming removed 7 bases at V and 2 bases at J, with 11 bases between. The CDR3 is 13 amino acids. The CDR3 DNA reads as TGTGCCAGCATCGGGGGTCTAAACACTGAAGCTTTCTTT. Encoded protein: CASIGGLNTEAFF.

This rearrangement joins TRBV7-2 to TRBJ2-1; tentatively, D is TRBD2 (6 bases). With 2 bases removed from V and 4 bases from J, the gap between germline ends came to 18 bases. This CDR3 has 17 amino acids. Germline V gene sequence: CDR1 SGHTA, CDR2 FQGNSA. CDR3 region: CASSLSHRAEGYNEQFF. CDR3 nucleotides: TGTGCCAGCAGCTTAAGCCATAGGGCGGAGGGGTACAATGAGCAGTTCTTC.

This clone was seen a few times. The rearrangement uses TRBV28 and TRBJ1-1; D ambiguous. The CDR3 runs to 15 residues. Germline V lookup: CDR1 MDHEN, CDR2 SYDVKM. Trimming cost V 5 bases and J 4 bases, with 17 bases left between them. The CDR3 here is CASSPPPSGGTEAFF. The CDR3 bases are TGTGCCAGCAGTCCCCCCCCGTCGGGAGGCACTGAAGCTTTCTTT.

V usage is TRBV4-2 and J usage is TRBJ2-7, with D unresolved. The CDR3 sequence is 15 residues long. Germline V gives CDR1 LGHNA, CDR2 YNFKEQ. Between the trimmed V and J ends, which lost 0 bases and 0 bases, there was a span of 9 bases. For the CDR3, the DNA is TGTGCCAGCAGCCAAGAACCAAGAGTCTCCTACGAGCAGTACTTC. Translation: CASSQEPRVSYEQYF.

This clone was counted only a few times. The rearrangement uses TRBV4-3 and TRBJ2-7; 9 bases align to TRBD2. CDR3 length equals 18 residues. The J segment lost 4 bases and the V segment lost 1 base, leaving 14 bases of the junction unmatched. Germline V CDR1 and CDR2: LGHNA, YSLEER. The CDR3 is CASSQGTSAGRIMYEQYF. DNA of the CDR3: TGCGCCAGCAGCCAAGGGACTAGCGCGGGGAGGATAATGTACGAGCAGTACTTC.

The gene calls are TRBV19 and TRBJ1-5; no firm D call. Germline-derived CDR1 and CDR2 are LNHDA and SQIVND (reference sequence). Trimming shortened V by 1 base and J by 3 bases, and 10 bases separated the two germline ends. The CDR3 is made up of 15 amino acids. For the CDR3, the DNA is TGTGCCAGTAGTATAGGTCGGCGGCTCAATCAGCCCCAGCATTTT. Translation: CASSIGRRLNQPQHF.

In this sample, this clone turned up once. The chain employs TRBV7-3 and TRBJ2-7, with 7 bases lining up with TRBD2. Per germline, CDR1 SGHTA and CDR2 FQGTGA. The J segment lost 5 bases and the V segment lost 6 bases, leaving 7 bases of the junction unmatched. CDR3 length: 13 residues. The CDR3 DNA sequence: TGTGCCAGCAGGTCTGCGGGGGTAGACGAGCAGTACTTC. Its protein is CASRSAGVDEQYF.

V usage is TRBV3-1 (or the pseudogene TRBV3-2) and J usage is TRBJ2-7, with D possibly TRBD2 on 6 matching bases. Trimming removed 3 bases at V and 5 bases at J, with 11 bases between. The CDR3 covers 13 residues. The germline V gene has CDR1 LGHDT and CDR2 YNNKEL (reference sequence). The CDR3 reads CASSHGRRNEQYF. As DNA, the CDR3 is TGTGCCAGCAGCCACGGGAGAAGGAACGAGCAGTACTTC.

This sequence joins TRBV30 and TRBJ1-1; weak D call: TRBD1 (5 bases). Germline V gives CDR1 GTSNPN, CDR2 SVGIG (reference sequence). V shed 0 bases and J shed 4 bases, with 12 bases lying between them. The CDR3 runs 14 residues. CDR3 protein: CAWSVNGGGTEAFF. The CDR3 DNA reads as TGTGCCTGGAGTGTAAACGGGGGGGGCACTGAAGCTTTCTTT.